The 25 T cell receptor beta chains in this list originate from one sample, sequenced in a study of cytomegalovirus exposure and HLA in healthy donors. Researchers ran the PCR with 60 Vbeta and 13 Jbeta primers. Produced via immunoSEQ multiplex PCR; TCRdb's table is partial and in-frame only. The sample has roughly 50,000 clones, and its top ten clones hold 20% to 30%. Sequencing was carried out using PBMCs. These receptors all come from a middle-aged man in good health and CMV-seropositive.

CDR3 loop: CASSRGLAGSYNEQFF. The CDR3 DNA is TGTGCCAGCAGTAGGGGACTAGCGGGCTCCTACAATGAGCAGTTCTTC. This chain links TRBV28 with TRBJ2-1; 12 positions match TRBD2. CDR1 is MDHEN and CDR2 is SYDVKM in the germline V gene. J lost 0 bases, V lost 5 bases, and 2 bases had no gene match. The CDR3 covers 16 residues.

V is TRBV18 and J is TRBJ2-7, with D perhaps TRBD1 (6 bases). Germline assignment: CDR1 KGHSH and CDR2 LQKENI. Deletions cut 6 bases from V and 1 base from J, with 19 bases between. CDR3 size: 16 residues. The CDR3 reads CASSRIPGHESYEQYF. The CDR3 DNA reads as TGTGCCAGCTCGAGAATTCCGGGACATGAGTCCTACGAGCAGTACTTC. Filled out from reference TRBV18 and TRBJ2-7, the complete variable domain reads NAGVMQNPRHLVRRRGQEARLRCSPMKGHSHVYWYRQLPEEGLKFMVYLQKENIIDESGMPKERFSAEFPKEGPSILRIQQVVRGDSAAYFCASSRIPGHESYEQYFGPGTRLTVT.

This sequence joins TRBV11-2 and TRBJ1-1; a possible D gene is TRBD1 (5 bases). Deletions cut 3 bases from V and 13 bases from J, with 18 bases between. Germline lookup yields CDR1 SGHAT and CDR2 FQNNGV. The CDR3 runs to 13 residues. For the CDR3, the DNA is TGTGCCAGCAGCTTGGGCGGGGGGAGGTTGGGTTTCTTT. This translates into CASSLGGGRLGFF.

Worth noting for this clone: An end of the junction does not agree with germline; a read error may underlie this. V and J are TRBV7-9 and TRBJ2-5; TRBD1 matches at 8 bases. Germline V gene lookup returns CDR1 SEHNR and CDR2 FQNEAQ (reference sequence). This CDR3 spans 18 amino acids. CDR3 sequence: CASSLASGQGPSQGTQYF. The CDR3 DNA reads as TGTGCCAGCAGCTTAGCGTCCGGACAGGGCCCATCCCAAGGGACCCAGTACTTC.

The rearrangement links TRBV19 to TRBJ2-7; D is unclear. Germline V gene data show CDR1 as LNHDA and CDR2 as SQIVND (reference sequence). The CDR3 contains 14 residues. V lost 3 bases, J lost 6 bases, and 15 bases lay in between. DNA for the CDR3: TGTGCCAGTAGTATCCATCCCAAAACAACCGAGCAGTACTTC. This sequence encodes CASSIHPKTTEQYF.

The gene calls are TRBV6-4 and TRBJ2-1; TRBD2 matches at 8 bases. CDR1 MRHNA and CDR2 SNTAGT come from the germline V gene. J was trimmed by 9 bases and V by 5 bases; bases with no gene match: 12. The CDR3 is 15 residues long. The CDR3 here is CASSPGGGGPGEQFF. CDR3 DNA sequence: TGTGCCAGCAGTCCCGGGGGGGGAGGGCCGGGTGAGCAGTTCTTC.

This chain links TRBV9 with TRBJ2-1; tentatively, D is TRBD1 (6 bases). The CDR3 length is 15 residues. The V end was cut by 3 bases, the J end by 4 bases, with 14 bases between. Germline loops: CDR1 SGDLS, CDR2 YYNGEE. The CDR3 region is CASSDSRGPYNEQFF. CDR3 DNA: TGTGCCAGCAGCGACAGCAGGGGTCCATACAATGAGCAGTTCTTC.

The chain couples TRBV19 to TRBJ2-3; D unclear. The CDR3 contains 14 residues. The germline V gene has CDR1 LNHDA and CDR2 SQIVND (reference sequence). The V gene lost 3 bases and the J gene lost 0 bases, with 7 bases spanning the gap. In nucleotides, the CDR3 is TGTGCCAGTAGTATTATTACAAGCACAGATACGCAGTATTTT. Translated: CASSIITSTDTQYF.

This clone ranks as medium-sized in terms of frequency. Other DNA sequences from this sample encode an identical CDR3 as well. This rearrangement joins TRBV6-1 to TRBJ2-6; D not resolved. Germline CDR1 reads MNHNS; CDR2 reads SASEGT. The CDR3 loop spans 15 amino acids. Trimming pared 2 bases from V and 0 bases from J, leaving 5 bases between. The CDR3 DNA reads as TGTGCCAGCAGTGAAAAGCACTCTGGGGCCAACGTCCTGACTTTC. It translates to CASSEKHSGANVLTF.

The chain couples TRBV15 to TRBJ2-1; 10 nucleotides align to TRBD2. This CDR3 region has 17 residues. Germline V CDR1 and CDR2: LNHNV, YYDKDF (reference sequence). V dropped 0 bases and J dropped 3; count of bases not matched to a gene: 5. The CDR3 DNA is TGTGCCACCAGCAGAGATCCGGCTAGCGGGAGCTACAATGAGCAGTTCTTC. It codes for CATSRDPASGSYNEQFF.

V gene TRBV7-3 combines with J gene TRBJ2-2; 8 bases are a match to TRBD2. This CDR3 is 16 amino acids long. The germline V gene has CDR1 SGHTA and CDR2 FQGTGA. Trimming at V came to 2 bases and at J to 4 bases, leaving 6 bases not matched to a gene. The CDR3 here is CASSLVGTRSTGELFF. The CDR3 DNA reads as TGTGCCAGCAGCTTAGTAGGGACTAGATCCACCGGGGAGCTGTTTTTT. Full variable domain (remainder filled in from reference TRBV7-3 and TRBJ2-2): GAGVSQTPSNKVTEKGKYVELRCDPISGHTALYWYRQSLGQGPEFLIYFQGTGAADDSGLPNDRFFAVRPEGSVSTLKIQRTERGDSAVYLCASSLVGTRSTGELFFGEGSRLTVL.

J is TRBJ2-7 and V is TRBV2; TRBD1 matches at 8 bases. This CDR3 region has 13 residues. V shed 9 bases, J shed 6 bases, and the junction held 10 bases outside the gene matches. CDR1 SNHLY and CDR2 FYNNEI come from the germline V gene. The CDR3 coding sequence is TGTGCCAGTAAGGACAGGGTGGGGAGCGAGCAGTACTTC. Protein: CASKDRVGSEQYF. The variable domain in full, with the rest retrieved from reference TRBV2 and TRBJ2-7, is EPEVTQTPSHQVTQMGQEVILRCVPISNHLYFYWYRQILGQKVEFLVSFYNNEISEKSEIFDDQFSVERPDGSNFTLKIRSTKLEDSAMYFCASKDRVGSEQYFGPGTRLTVT.

The chain employs TRBV29-1 and TRBJ1-1; D possibly corresponds to TRBD1 (6 bases). Germline V CDR1 and CDR2: SQVTM, ANQGSEA. Deletions cut 7 bases from V and 1 base from J, with 10 bases between. The CDR3 consists of 12 residues. The CDR3 reads CSGGQKNTEAFF. The CDR3 nucleotides are TGCAGCGGCGGACAGAAGAACACTGAAGCTTTCTTT.

With regard to this clone: This sample also contains other DNA sequences that code for the same CDR3. The rearrangement links TRBV18 to TRBJ2-5; a weak D match, TRBD2 (6 bases). V lost 2 bases, J lost 4 bases, and 8 bases lay in between. CDR1 and CDR2 (germline): KGHSH, LQKENI. The CDR3 is made up of 13 amino acids. The CDR3 nucleotides are TGTGCCAGCTCACCAGGCGGGACAGAGACCCAGTACTTC. This codes for CASSPGGTETQYF.

The rearrangement joins TRBV19 to TRBJ2-1; 11 nucleotides align to TRBD2. With 7 bases clipped from V and 4 bases from J, the junction kept 9 bases outside the gene matches. The CDR3 is 16 amino acids. Per germline, CDR1 LNHDA and CDR2 SQIVND (reference sequence). In DNA form, the CDR3 reads TGTGCCAGTATCGATTCCGGGACTAGCGGATACAATGAGCAGTTCTTC. Residues: CASIDSGTSGYNEQFF.

The genes are TRBV5-1 and TRBJ1-1; possible D gene TRBD1, 5 bases. This CDR3 is built from 14 residues. V was clipped by 2 bases and J by 6 bases, with 14 bases between them. From germline, CDR1 is SGHRS and CDR2 YFSETQ. Here the CDR3 DNA reads TGCGCCAGCAGCTTATTCAGGGAAGGGGCTGAAGCTTTCTTT. Amino acids: CASSLFREGAEAFF.

The chain uses TRBV20-1 and TRBJ2-7; D might be TRBD1 (5 bases). Looked up from germline, CDR1 is DFQATT and CDR2 is SNEGSKA (reference sequence). The CDR3 runs 11 residues. V was clipped by 5 bases and J by 6 bases, with 11 bases between them. This CDR3 is CSAGADAEQYF. Written as DNA, the CDR3 is TGCAGTGCTGGGGCGGACGCCGAGCAGTACTTC.

The chain uses TRBV6-1 and TRBJ2-7; 7 bases line up with TRBD1. Germline trimming cut 7 bases from V and 3 bases from J; bases unmatched to any gene: 12. The CDR3 totals 15 residues. Germline loops: CDR1 MNHNS, CDR2 SASEGT. The chain's CDR3 is CASKTGQAPIYEQYF. For the CDR3, the DNA is TGTGCCAGCAAGACCGGACAGGCTCCCATCTACGAGCAGTACTTC.

CDR3 loop: CASSEFPLGQEVEKLFF. As DNA, the CDR3 is TGTGCCAGCAGTGAATTTCCCCTGGGCCAGGAGGTGGAAAAACTGTTTTTT. The chain recombines TRBV6-1 with TRBJ1-4; no reliable D call. The CDR3 consists of 17 residues. The germline V gene has CDR1 MNHNS and CDR2 SASEGT. V was pared by 2 bases and J by 8 bases, with 21 bases between.

This chain uses TRBV29-1 with TRBJ2-7; 7 bases align to TRBD1. CDR3 length: 13 amino acids. CDR1 and CDR2 from the germline V gene are SQVTM and ANQGSEA. With 5 bases clipped from V and 0 bases from J, the junction kept 4 bases outside the gene matches. CDR3 DNA: TGCAGCGTTTTTACAGGGGACTCCTACGAGCAGTACTTC. Translated, it gives CSVFTGDSYEQYF.

The V gene is TRBV29-1, the J gene TRBJ2-1; 7 bases are a match to TRBD1. The V and J ends lost 6 bases and 4 bases, in that order; junction bases with no gene match: 3. The V gene's germline CDR1 is SQVTM and CDR2 ANQGSEA. CDR3 length: 12 amino acids. The CDR3 protein is CSVRQGYNEQFF. CDR3 sequence (DNA): TGCAGCGTGCGACAGGGATACAATGAGCAGTTCTTC.

V is TRBV7-7 and J is TRBJ2-3, with D possibly TRBD1 on 5 matching bases. Germline CDR1 and CDR2: SSHAT and FNYEAQ (reference sequence). Trimming shortened V by 1 base and J by 6 bases, and 8 bases separated the two germline ends. The CDR3 is made up of 13 amino acids. CDR3 sequence reads: CASSLGPGDTQYF. CDR3 nucleotides: TGTGCCAGCAGCTTAGGCCCAGGGGATACGCAGTATTTT.

J is TRBJ1-1 and V is TRBV7-8; 7 bases agree with TRBD1. Germline V lookup: CDR1 SGHVS, CDR2 FQNEAQ. This CDR3 spans 15 amino acids. V lost 6 bases to trimming and J lost 10 bases; unmatched junction nucleotides: 17. The CDR3 is CASRQGSKTWGRAFF. The CDR3 coding sequence is TGTGCCAGCAGACAGGGGTCCAAGACGTGGGGGCGAGCTTTCTTT.

Here the CDR3 DNA reads TGTGCCAGCAGCCTAAGGGGGGGTTTTCAGCCCCAGCATTTT. It specifies CASSLRGGFQPQHF. The chain links TRBV28 to TRBJ1-5; tentative D call: TRBD1 (6 bases). The V gene lost 6 bases and the J gene lost 6 bases, with 15 bases spanning the gap. CDR3 length: 14 amino acids. The germline V gene encodes CDR1 MDHEN and CDR2 SYDVKM.

This chain links TRBV7-3 with TRBJ1-2; D unresolved. The V gene's germline CDR1 is SGHTA and CDR2 FQGTGA. This CDR3 has 15 residues. The germline V and J ends were trimmed by 1 base and 3 bases, with 12 bases remaining between them. CDR3 coding DNA: TGTGCCAGCAGCTTAAGTGGCGCGGCGGACTATGGCTACACCTTC. Residues: CASSLSGAADYGYTF.